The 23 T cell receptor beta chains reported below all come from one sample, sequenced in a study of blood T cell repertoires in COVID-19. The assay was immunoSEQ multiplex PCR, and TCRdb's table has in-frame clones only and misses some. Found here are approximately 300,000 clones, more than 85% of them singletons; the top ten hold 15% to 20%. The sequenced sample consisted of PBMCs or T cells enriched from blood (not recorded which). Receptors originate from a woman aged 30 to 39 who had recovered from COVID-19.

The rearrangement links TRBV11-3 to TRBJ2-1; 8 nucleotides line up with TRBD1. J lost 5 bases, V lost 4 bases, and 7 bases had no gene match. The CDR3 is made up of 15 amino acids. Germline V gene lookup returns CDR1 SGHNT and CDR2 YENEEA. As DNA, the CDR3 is TGTGCCAGCAGCTCTGCCCGGGACAGGCACAATGAGCAGTTCTTC. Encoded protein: CASSSARDRHNEQFF. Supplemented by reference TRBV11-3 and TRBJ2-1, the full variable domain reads EAGVVQSPRYKIIEKKQPVAFWCNPISGHNTLYWYLQNLGQGPELLIRYENEEAVDDSQLPKDRFSAERLKGVDSTLKIQPAELGDSAVYLCASSSARDRHNEQFFGPGTRLTVL.

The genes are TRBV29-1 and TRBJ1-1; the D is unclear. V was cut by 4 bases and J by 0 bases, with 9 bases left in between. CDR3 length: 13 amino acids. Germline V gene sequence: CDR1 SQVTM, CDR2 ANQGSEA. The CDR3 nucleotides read TGCAGCGTTGTGCGTTTAATGAACACTGAAGCTTTCTTT. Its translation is CSVVRLMNTEAFF.

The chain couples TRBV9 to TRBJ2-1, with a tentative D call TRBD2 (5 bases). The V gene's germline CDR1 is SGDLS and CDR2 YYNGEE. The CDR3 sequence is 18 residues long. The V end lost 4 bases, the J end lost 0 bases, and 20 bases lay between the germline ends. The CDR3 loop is CASSSPSASGSSYNEQFF. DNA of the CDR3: TGTGCCAGCAGCAGTCCGTCCGCGAGCGGCAGCTCCTACAATGAGCAGTTCTTC.

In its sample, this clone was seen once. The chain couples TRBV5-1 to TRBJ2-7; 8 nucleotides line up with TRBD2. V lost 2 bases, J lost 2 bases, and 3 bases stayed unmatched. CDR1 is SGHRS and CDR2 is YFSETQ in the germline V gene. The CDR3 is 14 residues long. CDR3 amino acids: CASSFGSGAYEQYF. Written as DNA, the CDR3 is TGCGCCAGCAGCTTCGGTAGCGGGGCCTACGAGCAGTACTTC.

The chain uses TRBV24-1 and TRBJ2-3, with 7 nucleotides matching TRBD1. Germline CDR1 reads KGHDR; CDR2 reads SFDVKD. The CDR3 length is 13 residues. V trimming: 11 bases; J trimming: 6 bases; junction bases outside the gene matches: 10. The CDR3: CARKTGWADTQYF. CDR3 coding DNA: TGTGCCAGAAAGACAGGGTGGGCTGATACGCAGTATTTT.

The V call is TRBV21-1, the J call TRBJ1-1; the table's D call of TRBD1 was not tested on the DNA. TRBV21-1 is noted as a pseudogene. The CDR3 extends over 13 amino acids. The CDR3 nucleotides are TGTGCCAGCACAGTTTACAGGGGGCGTGAAGCTTTCTTT. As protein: CASTVYRGREAFF.

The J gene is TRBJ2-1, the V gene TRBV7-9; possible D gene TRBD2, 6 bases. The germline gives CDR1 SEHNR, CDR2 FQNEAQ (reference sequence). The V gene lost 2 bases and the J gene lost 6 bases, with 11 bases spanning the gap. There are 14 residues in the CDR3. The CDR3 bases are TGTGCCAGCAGCTTAACCGGGAGAGGCAATGAGCAGTTCTTC. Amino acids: CASSLTGRGNEQFF.

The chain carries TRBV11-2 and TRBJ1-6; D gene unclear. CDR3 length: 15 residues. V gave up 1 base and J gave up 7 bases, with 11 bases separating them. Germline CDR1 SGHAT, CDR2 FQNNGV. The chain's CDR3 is CASSLGWQINSPLHF. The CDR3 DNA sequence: TGTGCCAGCAGCTTAGGATGGCAGATCAATTCACCCCTCCACTTT.

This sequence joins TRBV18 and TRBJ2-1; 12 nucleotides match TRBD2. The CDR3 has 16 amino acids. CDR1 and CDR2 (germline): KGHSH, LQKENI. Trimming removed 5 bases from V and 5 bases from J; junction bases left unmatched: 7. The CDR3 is CASSATLAGGDNEQFF. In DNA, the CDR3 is TGTGCCAGCTCAGCGACCCTAGCGGGGGGGGACAATGAGCAGTTCTTC. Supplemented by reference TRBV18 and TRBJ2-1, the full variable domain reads NAGVMQNPRHLVRRRGQEARLRCSPMKGHSHVYWYRQLPEEGLKFMVYLQKENIIDESGMPKERFSAEFPKEGPSILRIQQVVRGDSAAYFCASSATLAGGDNEQFFGPGTRLTVL.

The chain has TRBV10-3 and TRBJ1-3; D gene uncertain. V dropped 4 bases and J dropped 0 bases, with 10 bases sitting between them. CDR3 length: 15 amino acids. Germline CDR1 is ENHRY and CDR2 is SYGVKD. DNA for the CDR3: TGTGCCATCAGTGGGAGGACCACCTCTGGAAACACCATATATTTT. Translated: CAISGRTTSGNTIYF.

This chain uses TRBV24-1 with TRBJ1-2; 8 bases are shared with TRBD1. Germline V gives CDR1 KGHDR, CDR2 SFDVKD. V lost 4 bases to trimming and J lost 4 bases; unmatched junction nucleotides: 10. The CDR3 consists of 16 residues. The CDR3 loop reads CATSDPRVDRVYGYTF. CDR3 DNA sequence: TGTGCCACCAGTGACCCGCGAGTGGACAGGGTCTATGGCTACACCTTC.

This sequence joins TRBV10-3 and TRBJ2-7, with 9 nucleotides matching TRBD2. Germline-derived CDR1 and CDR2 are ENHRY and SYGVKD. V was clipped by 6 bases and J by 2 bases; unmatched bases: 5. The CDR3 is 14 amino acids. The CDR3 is CAISPGTSTYEQYF. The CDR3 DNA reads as TGTGCCATCAGCCCCGGGACTAGCACCTACGAGCAGTACTTC.

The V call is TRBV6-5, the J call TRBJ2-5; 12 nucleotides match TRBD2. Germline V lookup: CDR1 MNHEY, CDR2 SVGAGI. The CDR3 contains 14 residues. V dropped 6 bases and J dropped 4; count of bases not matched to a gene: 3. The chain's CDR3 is CASRRLAGVETQYF. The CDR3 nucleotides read TGTGCCAGCAGGAGACTAGCGGGGGTAGAGACCCAGTACTTC.

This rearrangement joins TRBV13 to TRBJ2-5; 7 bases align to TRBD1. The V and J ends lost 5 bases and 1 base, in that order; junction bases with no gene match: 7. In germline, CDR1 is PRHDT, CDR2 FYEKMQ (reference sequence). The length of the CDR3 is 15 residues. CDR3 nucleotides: TGTGCCAGCAGCGGCACGGGACAGCTCCAAGAGACCCAGTACTTC. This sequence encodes CASSGTGQLQETQYF. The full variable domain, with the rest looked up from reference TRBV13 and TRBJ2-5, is AAGVIQSPRHLIKEKRETATLKCYPIPRHDTVYWYQQGPGQDPQFLISFYEKMQSDKGSIPDRFSAQQFSDYHSELNMSSLELGDSALYFCASSGTGQLQETQYFGPGTRLLVL.

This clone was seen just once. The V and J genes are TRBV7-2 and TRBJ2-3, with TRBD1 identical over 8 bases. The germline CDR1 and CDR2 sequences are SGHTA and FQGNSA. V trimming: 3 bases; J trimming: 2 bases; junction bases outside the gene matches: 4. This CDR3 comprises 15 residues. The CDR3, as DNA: TGTGCCAGCAGCTTGTCAGGGGGCCTCACAGATACGCAGTATTTT. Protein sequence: CASSLSGGLTDTQYF.

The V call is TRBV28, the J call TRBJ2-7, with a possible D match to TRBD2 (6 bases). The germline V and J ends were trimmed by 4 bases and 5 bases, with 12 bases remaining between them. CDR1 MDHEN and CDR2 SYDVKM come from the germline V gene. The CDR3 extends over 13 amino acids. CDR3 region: CASSWGGRNEQYF. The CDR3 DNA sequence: TGTGCCAGCAGTTGGGGTGGGAGGAACGAGCAGTACTTC.

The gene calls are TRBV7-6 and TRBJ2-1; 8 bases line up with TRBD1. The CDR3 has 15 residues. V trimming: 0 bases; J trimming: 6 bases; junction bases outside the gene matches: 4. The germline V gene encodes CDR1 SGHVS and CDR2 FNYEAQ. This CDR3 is CASSLAPRGLNEQFF. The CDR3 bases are TGTGCCAGCAGCTTAGCGCCCAGGGGGCTCAATGAGCAGTTCTTC.

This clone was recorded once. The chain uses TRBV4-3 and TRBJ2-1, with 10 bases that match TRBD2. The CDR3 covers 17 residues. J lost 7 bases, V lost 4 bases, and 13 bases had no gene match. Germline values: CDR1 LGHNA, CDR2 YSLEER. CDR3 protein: CASSPARLAGVRNEQFF. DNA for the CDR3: TGCGCCAGCAGCCCCGCCCGGCTAGCGGGAGTACGGAATGAGCAGTTCTTC.

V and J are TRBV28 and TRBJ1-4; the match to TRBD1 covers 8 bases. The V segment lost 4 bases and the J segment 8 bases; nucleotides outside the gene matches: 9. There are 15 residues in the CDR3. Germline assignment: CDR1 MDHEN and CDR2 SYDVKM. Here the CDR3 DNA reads TGTGCCAGCAGTTCCGGACAGGGAGTAAGGGAAAAACTGTTTTTT. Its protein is CASSSGQGVREKLFF. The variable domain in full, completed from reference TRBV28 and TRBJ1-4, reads DVKVTQSSRYLVKRTGEKVFLECVQDMDHENMFWYRQDPGLGLRLIYFSYDVKMKEKGDIPEGYSVSREKKERFSLILESASTNQTSMYLCASSSGQGVREKLFFGSGTQLSVL.

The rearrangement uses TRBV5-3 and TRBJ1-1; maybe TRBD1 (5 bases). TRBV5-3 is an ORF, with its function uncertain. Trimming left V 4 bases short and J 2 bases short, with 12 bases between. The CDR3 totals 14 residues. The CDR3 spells CARSASGCNTEAFF. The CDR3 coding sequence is TGTGCCAGAAGCGCCTCAGGGTGCAACACTGAAGCTTTCTTT.

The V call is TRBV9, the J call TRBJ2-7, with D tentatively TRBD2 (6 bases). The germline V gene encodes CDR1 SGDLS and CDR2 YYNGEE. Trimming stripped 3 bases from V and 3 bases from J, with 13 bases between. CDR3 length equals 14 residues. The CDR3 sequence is CASSGKTSSYEQYF. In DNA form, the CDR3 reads TGTGCCAGCAGCGGTAAAACTAGCAGCTACGAGCAGTACTTC. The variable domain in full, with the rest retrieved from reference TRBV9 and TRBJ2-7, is DSGVTQTPKHLITATGQRVTLRCSPRSGDLSVYWYQQSLDQGLQFLIQYYNGEERAKGNILERFSAQQFPDLHSELNLSSLELGDSALYFCASSGKTSSYEQYFGPGTRLTVT.

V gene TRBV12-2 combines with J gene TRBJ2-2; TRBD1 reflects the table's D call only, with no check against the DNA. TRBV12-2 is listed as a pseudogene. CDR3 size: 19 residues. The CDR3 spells CASRSDPLGGQGMDGELFF. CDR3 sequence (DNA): TGTGCAAGTCGCTCCGATCCGTTAGGGGGACAGGGTATGGACGGGGAGCTGTTTTTT.

CDR3 bases: TGTGCCAGCTCACTGGGACAGGGAACCTCTGGAAACACCATATATTTT. It translates to CASSLGQGTSGNTIYF. This chain uses TRBV18 with TRBJ1-3; 9 bases are a match to TRBD1. CDR3 size: 16 residues. V lost 4 bases, J lost 0 bases, and 4 bases stayed unmatched. Germline V gives CDR1 KGHSH, CDR2 LQKENI.